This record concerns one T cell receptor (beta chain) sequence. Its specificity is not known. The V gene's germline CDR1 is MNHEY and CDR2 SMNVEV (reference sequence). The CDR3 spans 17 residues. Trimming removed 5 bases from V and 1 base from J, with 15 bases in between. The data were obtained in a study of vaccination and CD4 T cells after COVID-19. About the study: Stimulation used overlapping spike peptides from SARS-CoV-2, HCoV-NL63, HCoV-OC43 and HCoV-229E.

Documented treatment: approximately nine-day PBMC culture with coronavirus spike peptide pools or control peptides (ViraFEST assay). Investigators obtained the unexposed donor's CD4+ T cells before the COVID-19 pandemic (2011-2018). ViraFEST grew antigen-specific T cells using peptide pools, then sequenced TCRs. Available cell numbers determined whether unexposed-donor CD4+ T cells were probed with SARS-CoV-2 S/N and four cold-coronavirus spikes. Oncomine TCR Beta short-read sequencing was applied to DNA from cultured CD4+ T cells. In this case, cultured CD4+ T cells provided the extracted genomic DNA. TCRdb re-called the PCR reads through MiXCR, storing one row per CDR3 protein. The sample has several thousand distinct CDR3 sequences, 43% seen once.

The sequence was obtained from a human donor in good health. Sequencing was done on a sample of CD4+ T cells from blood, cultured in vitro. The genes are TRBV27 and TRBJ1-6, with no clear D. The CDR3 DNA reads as TGTGCCAGCAGTCCGGTTGGGGTCGGGTCCTATAATTCACCCCTCCACTTT. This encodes CASSPVGVGSYNSPLHF.